The present TCR beta chain was sequenced within a study of blood T cell repertoires in COVID-19. This CDR3 is built from 16 residues. Germline loops: CDR1 SGHTA, CDR2 FQGNSA. Trimming pared 0 bases from V and 1 base from J, leaving 11 bases between. Generated by immunoSEQ multiplex PCR, the TCRdb table keeps only in-frame clones and is missing some. Of some 130,000 clones listed, around three quarters were seen once; the top ten hold around 13%. The sample consisted of peripheral blood. The V gene is TRBV7-2, the J gene TRBJ2-3; D perhaps matches TRBD2 (5 bases). The receptor was derived from an elderly man with acute or convalescent COVID-19. CDR3 DNA sequence: TGTGCCAGCAGCTTAGCGGGAGTTTATGGCACAGATACGCAGTATTTT. It codes for CASSLAGVYGTDTQYF.